This T cell receptor beta chain is drawn from a study of radiation and T cells in renal cell carcinoma. About the study: Nephrectomy followed 15 Gy stereotactic body radiation by 4 weeks.

Noted time point: baseline pretreatment blood. Regarding treatment: 15 Gy SBRT to primary tumor, nephrectomy 4 weeks later. Study-wide findings and caveats: Top tumor clonotypes rose in blood 2 weeks post-radiation, then contracted.

On this clone: What it binds is not known.

Germline CDR1 SGHTA, CDR2 FQGNSA. V lost 3 bases and J lost 5; bases outside the gene matches: 7. This CDR3 is 16 amino acids long. Clones were sequenced by immunoSEQ multiplex PCR, and TCRdb holds only the in-frame ones, with some missing. Here the sample spans some 120,000 clones, 82% being singletons. The material sequenced was blood, taken from a patient whose treatment included radiotherapy and nephrectomy. The chain combines TRBV7-2 with TRBJ2-5, with 12 bases matching TRBD2. The sequence was collected from a woman in her fifties or sixties with renal cell carcinoma. In nucleotides, the CDR3 is TGTGCCAGCAGCTTGCAATCTCTAGCGGGAGGGGAGACCCAGTACTTC. Translating gives CASSLQSLAGGETQYF. Based on the CDR3 plus reference TRBV7-2 and TRBJ2-5, the full variable domain is GAGVSQSPSNKVTEKGKDVELRCDPISGHTALYWYRQSLGQGLEFLIYFQGNSAPDKSGLPSDRFSAERTGGSVSTLTIQRTQQEDSAVYLCASSLQSLAGGETQYFGPGTRLLVL.